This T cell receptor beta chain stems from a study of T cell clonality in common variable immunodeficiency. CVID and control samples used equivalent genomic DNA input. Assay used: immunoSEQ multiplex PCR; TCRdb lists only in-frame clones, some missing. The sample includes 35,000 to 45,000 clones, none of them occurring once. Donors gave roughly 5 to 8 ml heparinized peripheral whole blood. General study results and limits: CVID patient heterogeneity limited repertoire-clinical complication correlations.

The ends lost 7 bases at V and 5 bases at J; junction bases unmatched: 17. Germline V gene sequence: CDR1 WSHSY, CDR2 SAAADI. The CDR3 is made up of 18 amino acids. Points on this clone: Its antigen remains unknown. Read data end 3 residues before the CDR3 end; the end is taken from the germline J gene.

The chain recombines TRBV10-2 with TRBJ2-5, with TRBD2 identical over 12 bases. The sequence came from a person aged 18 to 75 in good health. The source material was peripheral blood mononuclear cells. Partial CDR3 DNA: TGCGCCAGCACTACTGGGGCTAGCGGGAGGGCCGGTGTTGAGACC. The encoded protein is CASTTGASGRAGVET. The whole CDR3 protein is CASTTGASGRAGVETQYF.